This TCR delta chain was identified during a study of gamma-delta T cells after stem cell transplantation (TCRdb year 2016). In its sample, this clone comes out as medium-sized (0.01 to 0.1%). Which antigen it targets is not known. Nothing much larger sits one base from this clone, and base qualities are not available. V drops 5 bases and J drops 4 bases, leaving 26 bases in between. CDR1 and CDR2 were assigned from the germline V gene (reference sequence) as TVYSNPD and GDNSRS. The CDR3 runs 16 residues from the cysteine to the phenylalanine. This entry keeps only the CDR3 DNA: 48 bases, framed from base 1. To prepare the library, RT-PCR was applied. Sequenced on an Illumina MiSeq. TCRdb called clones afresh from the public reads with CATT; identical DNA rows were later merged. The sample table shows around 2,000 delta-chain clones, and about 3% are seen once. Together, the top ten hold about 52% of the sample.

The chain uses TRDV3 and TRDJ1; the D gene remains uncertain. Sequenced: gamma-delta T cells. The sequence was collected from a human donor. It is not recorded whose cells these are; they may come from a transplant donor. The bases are TGTGCCGCAAAAAGGTCCCCTGCCATGGGCCACGATAAACTCATCTTT. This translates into CAAKRSPAMGHDKLIF. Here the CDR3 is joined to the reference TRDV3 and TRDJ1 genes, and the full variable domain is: CDKVTQSSPDQTVASGSEVVLLCTYDTVYSNPDLFWYRIRPDYSFQFVFYGDNSRSEGADFTQGRFSVKHILTQKAFHLVISPVRTEDSATYYCAAKRSPAMGHDKLIFGKGTRVTVEP.